The T cell receptor (beta chain) described here comes from a study of T cell responses to AZD1222 COVID-19 vaccine. From germline, CDR1 is GTSNPN and CDR2 SVGIG (reference sequence). The CDR3 spans 12 residues. Trimming took off 2 bases at V and 2 bases at J, with 7 bases between the two ends. Generated by immunoSEQ multiplex PCR, the TCRdb table keeps only in-frame clones and is missing some. The sample consists of around 94,000 clones, about 88% of them appearing once. The study, taken as a whole, reports: Nearly half of the spike-specific TCRs reportedly recognize variant regions that carry no mutations. Increases in Spike-specific TCR breadth and depth were seen after two AZD1222 doses. Spike-wide vaccine-associated CD4 TCRs dominated at 160-218 and 743-854.

As concerns this clone: Its target is not known.

Material: peripheral blood, obtained on day 0 of AZD1222 vaccination. This TCR was sampled from an adult in good health. V gene TRBV30 combines with J gene TRBJ2-7; tentative D call: TRBD2 (5 bases). The chain's CDR3 is CAWSRDPYEQYF. In nucleotides, the CDR3 is TGTGCCTGGAGTCGGGATCCCTACGAGCAGTACTTC.